This is a list of T cell receptor beta chains from one sample in a study of shared clonotypes between healthy human individuals. Profiled with immunoSEQ multiplex PCR; TCRdb holds only in-frame clones, not every one. The sample carries 2,100,000 or so clones, about 94% recorded once. The sample was naive CD4+ T cells sorted from blood. The receptors derive from a man aged 18-30 years in good health. CDR3s include the opening cysteine and the closing phenylalanine or tryptophan. The order of the fields is CDR3 protein, CDR3 DNA, V gene, clone size, D gene, J gene. The D gene is left open where the match is weak. Not all rows give a size; the values are once, few, many and, for expanded clones, a class.

CSVGSGSQPQHF TGCAGCGTTGGGTCCGGGTCGCAGCCCCAGCATTTT TRBV29-1 . . TRBJ1-5
CAWSGVNTGELFF TGTGCCTGGAGCGGGGTAAACACCGGGGAGCTGTTTTTT TRBV30 . . TRBJ2-2
CASSQGSGFNEKLFF TGTGCCAGCAGCCAAGGGTCAGGATTTAATGAAAAACTGTTTTTT TRBV7-9 . . TRBJ1-4
CASRPGLFYEQYF TGTGCCAGCAGACCGGGACTCTTCTACGAGCAGTACTTC TRBV6-5 once . TRBJ2-7
CASSLTSGRDTQYF TGTGCCAGCAGCCTGACTAGCGGAAGAGATACGCAGTATTTT TRBV7-2 . TRBD2 TRBJ2-3
CASSPGTGGQPQHF TGTGCCAGCAGCCCTGGGACAGGGGGCCAGCCCCAGCATTTT TRBV7-2 . TRBD1 TRBJ1-5
CAWSAGSKETQYF TGTGCCTGGAGTGCAGGGAGTAAAGAAACCCAGTACTTC TRBV30 . . TRBJ2-5
CSVESSGGSPYEQYF TGCAGCGTTGAGTCGAGCGGGGGGAGCCCCTACGAGCAGTACTTC TRBV29-1 . TRBD2 TRBJ2-7
CASSRTGDSNGYTF TGTGCCAGCAGCCGGACAGGGGACTCGAATGGCTACACCTTC TRBV7-9 . TRBD1 TRBJ1-2
CAITSVGDTGELFF TGTGCCATCACTTCGGTCGGGGACACCGGGGAGCTGTTTTTT TRBV10-3 once . TRBJ2-2
CASSVGGGSTDTQYF TGTGCCAGCAGTGTAGGGGGGGGTAGCACAGATACGCAGTATTTT TRBV2 . . TRBJ2-3
CASSVGGTTNEKLFF TGCGCCAGCAGCGTAGGGGGGACAACTAATGAAAAACTGTTTTTT TRBV5-1 . . TRBJ1-4
CASSLGGDTEAFF TGTGCCAGCAGCTTGGGGGGAGATACTGAAGCTTTCTTT TRBV5-4 once . TRBJ1-1
CASTHLAENYEQYF TGTGCCAGCACCCACCTAGCGGAGAACTACGAGCAGTACTTC TRBV2 . TRBD2 TRBJ2-7
CASSPLLNTEAFF TGTGCCAGCAGTCCCCTCTTGAACACTGAAGCTTTCTTT TRBV28 . . TRBJ1-1
CASSSSGTANQPQHF TGTGCCAGCAGTTCCTCCGGGACAGCTAATCAGCCCCAGCATTTT TRBV2 . TRBD1 TRBJ1-5
CASSGPGPSGPLHF TGTGCCAGCAGTGGGCCCGGGCCAAGTGGACCCCTCCACTTT TRBV2 . . TRBJ1-6
CASSSREVDGYTF TGTGCCAGCTCAAGTAGGGAAGTTGATGGCTACACCTTC TRBV6-1 . . TRBJ1-2
CASSLETSFDNEQFF TGTGCCAGCAGCTTAGAAACTAGCTTCGACAATGAGCAGTTCTTC TRBV11-3 . . TRBJ2-1
CASSRLAGTSYEQYF TGTGCCAGCAGTAGACTAGCGGGGACCTCCTACGAGCAGTACTTC TRBV25-1 few TRBD2 TRBJ2-7
CAGGLVEKSGTGYNEQFF TGTGCTGGTGGTTTGGTAGAGAAATCCGGGACGGGGTACAATGAGCAGTTCTTC TRBV12-5 once . TRBJ2-1
CASSTRTGNEQFF TGTGCCAGCAGCACCAGGACAGGGAATGAGCAGTTCTTC TRBV7-2 . TRBD1 TRBJ2-1
CASSVATNTDTQYF TGTGCCAGCAGCGTAGCCACTAACACAGATACGCAGTATTTT TRBV9 . . TRBJ2-3
CASSRGRTASYEQYF TGTGCCAGCAGTCGGGGGAGGACTGCCTCCTACGAGCAGTACTTC TRBV6-5 . . TRBJ2-7
CAWSGGGIGSPLHF TGTGCCTGGAGTGGGGGGGGGATCGGGTCACCCCTCCACTTT TRBV30 . . TRBJ1-6
CASSYGPGKNYGYTF TGTGCCAGCAGTTACGGGCCAGGGAAGAATTATGGCTACACCTTC TRBV6-6 . . TRBJ1-2
CASRSTGGGNTIYF TGTGCCAGCAGATCAACAGGGGGGGGAAACACCATATATTTT TRBV11-2 . TRBD1 TRBJ1-3
CASSMKGTVYEQYF TGTGCCAGCAGCATGAAAGGGACTGTCTACGAGCAGTACTTC TRBV5-8 . . TRBJ2-7
CASRKDSVRGRGGQTYEQYF TGTGCCAGTAGAAAGGACTCGGTGAGGGGGCGCGGCGGGCAGACCTACGAGCAGTACTTC TRBV19 . TRBD1 TRBJ2-7
CAISDPTGGFYNEQFF TGTGCCATCAGTGATCCTACAGGGGGTTTCTACAATGAGCAGTTCTTC TRBV10-3 . TRBD1 TRBJ2-1
CASSSTGGNEKLFF TGTGCCAGCAGCTCGACAGGGGGTAATGAAAAACTGTTTTTT TRBV7-9 . TRBD1 TRBJ1-4
CASSLVPTSYNEQFF TGTGCCAGCAGCTTAGTTCCCACTAGTTACAATGAGCAGTTCTTC TRBV7-9 once . TRBJ2-1
CASSGRQADTQYF TGTGCCAGCTCAGGCAGACAGGCGGATACGCAGTATTTT TRBV18 . . TRBJ2-3
CASSEGQGSNYGYTF TGTGCCAGCAGTGAGGGACAGGGCTCTAACTATGGCTACACCTTC TRBV6-1 . TRBD1 TRBJ1-2
CASSSGGPYEQYF TGTGCCAGCAGCTCGGGAGGGCCCTACGAGCAGTACTTC TRBV5-6 . TRBD2 TRBJ2-7
CAPVPRLAGLDEQFF TGTGCCCCTGTTCCCCGACTAGCGGGTTTGGATGAGCAGTTCTTC TRBV27 . TRBD2 TRBJ2-1
CASSSAGGPTYEQYF TGCGCCAGCAGCTCGGCGGGGGGCCCAACCTACGAGCAGTACTTC TRBV5-1 . TRBD2 TRBJ2-7
CASSPPGLAVDTQYF TGTGCCAGCAGCCCACCTGGACTAGCCGTGGATACGCAGTATTTT TRBV7-9 . TRBD2 TRBJ2-3
CASTVRLYGYTF TGCGCCAGCACCGTTAGGCTCTATGGCTACACCTTC TRBV10-1 . . TRBJ1-2
CASSLGAQSYEQYF TGCGCCAGCAGCTTGGGGGCACAGAGCTACGAGCAGTACTTC TRBV5-1 . . TRBJ2-7
CASGLDTKNTGELFF TGTGCTAGTGGTTTGGACACTAAGAACACCGGGGAGCTGTTTTTT TRBV12-5 . . TRBJ2-2
CASSLGLAGGLGYEQYF TGCGCCAGCAGCTTGGGACTAGCGGGAGGGCTTGGGTACGAGCAGTACTTC TRBV5-1 once TRBD2 TRBJ2-7
CSVEVQGAGGYTF TGCAGCGTTGAAGTCCAGGGGGCGGGAGGCTACACCTTC TRBV29-1 . TRBD1 TRBJ1-2
CASSSARWNTGELFF TGTGCCAGCAGTTCCGCTAGATGGAACACCGGGGAGCTGTTTTTT TRBV7-2 . . TRBJ2-2
CASSSHPLQAEKLFF TGTGCCAGCAGCTCGCATCCCCTACAGGCTGAAAAACTGTTTTTT TRBV13 . . TRBJ1-4
CASSPHRVNTGELFF TGCGCCAGCAGCCCCCACAGGGTAAACACCGGGGAGCTGTTTTTT TRBV5-1 . . TRBJ2-2
CASSGGDAANEKLFF TGTGCCAGCAGCGGCGGGGACGCGGCTAATGAAAAACTGTTTTTT TRBV9 . . TRBJ1-4
CASRTLAMRTDTQYF TGTGCCAGCAGGACACTAGCGATGCGCACAGATACGCAGTATTTT TRBV27 . TRBD2 TRBJ2-3
CASRRTGTGYFGQYF TGTGCCAGCAGACGCACCGGGACAGGCTACTTTGGGCAGTACTTC TRBV13 . TRBD1 TRBJ2-7
CASSLQGANTEAFF TGTGCCAGCAGTTTACAGGGGGCGAACACTGAAGCTTTCTTT TRBV2 . TRBD1 TRBJ1-1
CASSSPRQGASNQPQHF TGTGCCAGTAGCTCCCCTCGACAGGGGGCAAGCAATCAGCCCCAGCATTTT TRBV19 . TRBD1 TRBJ1-5
CASSQVAIGETQYF TGCGCCAGCAGCCAAGTAGCGATCGGAGAGACCCAGTACTTC TRBV4-1 . . TRBJ2-5
CASSIGPGQRNTEAFF TGTGCCAGTAGTATAGGCCCCGGACAGAGGAACACTGAAGCTTTCTTT TRBV19 . . TRBJ1-1
CASSGQAYEQYF TGTGCCAGCAGTGGACAGGCCTACGAGCAGTACTTC TRBV2 . . TRBJ2-7
CASSTRDRGPETQYF TGTGCCAGCAGCACCCGAGACAGGGGGCCAGAGACCCAGTACTTC TRBV13 once TRBD1 TRBJ2-5
CASSQLGQGAEPQHF TGTGCCAGCAGCCAATTGGGACAGGGGGCTGAGCCCCAGCATTTT TRBV5-6 . TRBD1 TRBJ1-5
CAFLSNPPAGQYF TGCGCCTTCCTCTCAAACCCCCCGGCGGGGCAGTACTTC TRBV10-1 . . TRBJ2-7